This T cell receptor beta chain was sequenced in a study of cytomegalovirus exposure and HLA in healthy donors. Amplification used 60 Vbeta primers and 13 Jbeta primers. TCRdb keeps only in-frame clones here, not all; method: immunoSEQ multiplex PCR. This sample has around 170,000 clones, with roughly 80% found just once. Trimming cost V 6 bases and J 5 bases; bases outside gene matches: 13. Germline V gives CDR1 SQVTM, CDR2 ANQGSEA. CDR3 length equals 16 residues. The clonotype comes from a woman aged 45-60 years in good health and CMV-seropositive. The sequencing sample was made of PBMCs. The V gene is TRBV29-1, the J gene TRBJ2-1, with 10 nucleotides matching TRBD1. DNA for the CDR3: TGCAGCGTAGATCAAATTGTGGGACAGGGGAACAATGAGCAGTTCTTC. It codes for CSVDQIVGQGNNEQFF.